This TCR beta chain is from a study of cytomegalovirus exposure and HLA in healthy donors (dated by TCRdb to 2017 to 2019). Study-level background: An earlier analysis of 587 of the donors reported approximately 280 Gb of sequence data and 95 million to 140 million unique TCR beta sequences obtained from some 200 million T cells. Across some 400 genotyped donors of the cohort, an average of about 220,000 unique TCR beta nucleotide sequences per donor were sequenced, and around 20% of those sequences were non-productive. The later analysis used no new phenotypic data to find candidate immune exposures, relying instead on TCR beta sequences and their occurrence across donors. To predict cytomegalovirus infection status, the study brought together high-throughput TCR immunosequencing, statistical association of individual TCRs with disease status, and machine learning. The study used immunosequencing to profile the T cell repertoires of approximately 630 subjects and linked those repertoires to cytomegalovirus serostatus. The number of donors typed differed by locus, with roughly 629-640 for A, B, C, DRB1 and DQB1, about 500 for DQA1, 600 to 610 for DPA1, and around 430 for DPB1. Donor age, sex, ethnicity and CMV serostatus were compiled alongside the repertoire data. The genetic ancestry cluster associated with self-reported Caucasian donors included roughly four fifths of the roughly 400 genotyped donors. In a later analysis, previously published TCR beta repertoires from 550 to 750 donors were re-analyzed and high-resolution HLA genotyping was added so that TCR occurrence patterns could be studied. The study aimed to test whether cataloging public T cell receptors could reveal signatures of past pathogen exposure. A later genetic analysis took genome-wide SNP genotypes for about 55% of the 666 donors and used that subset as a discovery cohort. In an earlier analysis of several hundred of the donors, high-throughput TCR beta sequencing was used to judge whether each TCR beta V gene segment behaved as functional or pseudogenic. Class I and class II HLA loci were covered by the typing at four-digit resolution. Roughly 300 gigabases of sequencing data and approximately 85 million unique TCR sequences were included in an early release covering around 650 HLA-typed donors. All discovery cohort repertoires had been generated on a single sequencing platform. Because of strong linkage in the cohort, five DR-DQ haplotypes were treated as single units for association and clustering. Besides the first cohort of 500 to 700 subjects, a separate validation cohort made up of roughly 120 different subjects was used. Findings and caveats that apply to the study as a whole: Because the 87-base-pair reads could not distinguish some IMGT-functional V segments, including TRBV6-2 and TRBV6-3, those segments were excluded. In a later analysis, several top co-occurrence clusters were reported to appear linked to parvovirus B19, influenza, CMV and Epstein-Barr virus. Because counts were too low, roughly 18 rarely observed V segments, including chromosome 9 orphons, were left out of the earlier analysis of approximately 580 of the donors. The authors suggested that the approach could potentially be extended to other disease states and immunological phenotypes. Because HLA typing was unavailable for some donors at each locus, only the typed subset was used in association tests. Specific HLA alleles were associated with 18,000 or so TCR beta sequences at a false discovery rate of 0.05 in a later analysis. This cohort had only TCR beta chains sequenced, and the lack of alpha or paired-chain data limited which features could be detected. A later genetic analysis associated a missense DCLRE1C variant with V-gene and J-gene trimming of TCR beta chains, and an independent cohort replicated the association. In a later analysis, HLA-associated TCR beta chains were found to be more clonally expanded and to have lower generation probabilities than equally common non-associated chains. The classifier was reported to diagnose cytomegalovirus status with high specificity and sensitivity in both the original cohort and the validation cohort. CMV serostatus was the only immune exposure information available for the cohort. Broadly in line with IMGT annotations, most TCR beta V segments showed up in productive rearrangements about 87% or about 30% of the time in an earlier analysis of several hundred of the donors. Assigning TCR associations to individual alleles was difficult when HLA alleles, especially DR and DQ, strongly co-occurred. A further reported finding was that TCR beta sequences accurately predicted the HLA-A and HLA-B alleles for most subjects in the first cohort. Correlated functional status among segregating V segments might be attributable to linkage disequilibrium, but an unknown experimental factor could not be ruled out. A few of the identified cytomegalovirus-associated TCR beta chains were confirmed in vitro to be specific for cytomegalovirus antigens. Most CMV-associated TCR beta chains appeared to be HLA-restricted in a later analysis, and the HLA associations seemed to be driven largely by CMV exposure. In the study, 150 to 200 TCR beta chains were listed as associated with cytomegalovirus. A group of highly shared sequence variants was considered likely to be a technical artifact of the sequencing pipeline. In a later analysis, the rate of TCR association differed among HLA loci, with DRB1 alleles having the most associated TCRs and HLA-C alleles having the fewest. In a later genetic analysis, fewer N-insertions in productive TCRs were reported among donors in an Asian-associated ancestry cluster than the roughly 700-donor mean. Most TCR sequences were seen in very few donors, while some public TCRs were found in many individuals. Sequencing depth was assumed to be roughly uniform across donors in the presence/absence analyses, though that assumption may not hold.

The CDR3, cysteine through phenylalanine, is 15 amino acids long. Just CDR3 DNA is preserved here, 45 bases in frame from base 1. Trimming takes 2 bases off V and 5 bases off J; junction bases not matched to a gene: 8. In the germline V gene, CDR1 corresponds to SGHRS and CDR2 to YFSETQ. Library construction relied on the immunoSEQ multiplex PCR assay. A mixture of 60 forward primers for TCR Vbeta segments and 13 reverse primers for TCR Jbeta segments was used in the multiplex PCR. The CDR3 region of rearranged TCR beta genes was amplified from genomic DNA with a multiplex PCR assay. The Illumina HiSeq System was used to sequence the amplified TCR beta libraries as 87-base-pair reads. The paper's data handling went like this. Across the 600 to 700 repertoires, a later analysis counted some 80 million unique TCR beta chains, roughly 11 million of which were shared by at least two donors. Raw reads were error-corrected and collapsed into unique sequences with a nearest-neighbor algorithm that merged closely related sequences to remove PCR and sequencing errors. To assign V, D and J gene segments, CDR3 sequences were aligned to IMGT reference sequences. Each retained sequence needed at least a six-nucleotide match to both a V gene segment and a J gene segment. A rearrangement counted as productive if the CDR3 had no stop codons and remained in frame with V and J, and every other rearrangement counted as non-productive. Following IMGT convention, CDR3 was defined as the stretch from the second conserved V-encoded cysteine to the conserved J-encoded phenylalanine. In an earlier analysis of approximately 590 of the donors, sequences lacking an unambiguous match to a single V gene segment were excluded. In an earlier analysis of almost 600 of the donors, a V segment was called functional when productive rearrangements were above 56.7%, and segregating when the standard deviation between donors exceeded 5%. A statistical classification framework was built for diagnosing cytomegalovirus status from the catalog of TCR beta chain sequences. A later analysis assigned V and J genes by comparing TCR nucleotide sequences with IMGT/GENE-DB human TR gene sequences. The TCRdist pipeline was used in a later analysis to assign CDR3 sequences and most-parsimonious VDJ recombination scenarios. In a later analysis, every TCR beta chain was defined by the combination of its CDR3 amino acid sequence and its V-gene family, and reads without a unique V-gene family were dropped. As a way to deal with suspected cross-contamination and a sequencing artifact, a later analysis dropped under 600 nucleotide sequences that were highly shared and had low generation probability. In a later analysis, a clonal expansion index was calculated for each public chain from normalized within-repertoire ranks of inferred template counts. In a later analysis, generation probabilities were computed using a VDJ recombination model fitted to out-of-frame rearrangements, and the results were checked against IGoR. A later analysis scored TCR-TCR, TCR-HLA and TCR-CMV co-occurrence with hypergeometric tests, applying a repertoire-size bias correction to TCR pairs. False discovery rates were estimated in a later analysis by permuting HLA or CMV assignments 20 times. In a later analysis, co-occurring TCRs were grouped using DBSCAN, with TCRdist sequence similarity added in when clustering inside HLA-allele-positive subsets. Co-occurrence clustering excluded repertoires with fewer than 30,000 or more than 120,000 public chains, plus five with anomalous nucleotide sharing. Imported from immuneACCESS, the table was reduced by TCRdb to in-frame sequences with V and J called. These copies leave out some clones; in studies compared against another copy, an unresolved V gene accounts for under half, and the cause of the remainder is not known. The D gene and trimming were derived from the DNA, and the V and J assignments and clone size from that table. The table for this sample lists under 200,000 clones; around 86% of them were counted only once. The ten biggest clones cover roughly 1.9% of the sample.

Turning to this clone: Its antigen specificity is not known. No much larger clone exists at a distance of one base, and base qualities are not known.

The cohort comprised several hundred healthy bone marrow donors. At the time of sampling, every cohort member was nominally healthy, though immune exposures that went unrecorded were likely present. CMV serostatus was positive for 289 and negative for about 55% of the 666 cohort members, and was not recorded for this donor. Each donor provided a peripheral blood sample, and peripheral blood mononuclear cells were used for TCR beta sequencing. The Qiagen DNeasy Blood Extraction Kit was used to extract genomic DNA from the blood cell samples. Sample: PBMCs. Recombination connected TRBV5-1 to TRBJ1-1; the junction holds 8 bases that match TRBD1. The source is a human donor in good health. The nucleotide sequence reads TGCGCCAGCAGCTTCACCCAGGGGGCGAGAACTGAAGCTTTCTTT. This is translated as CASSFTQGARTEAFF.